These 26 T cell receptor beta chains share one sample of origin, sequenced in a study of identical twins. MiXCR was run by TCRdb on the 5' RACE reads, yielding one entry per CDR3 protein. The sample includes a few hundred thousand distinct CDR3 sequences, around 15% of them seen just once. The same data also went into a second study, on yellow fever vaccine responses in identical twins.

Input material: CD4+ T cells sorted from blood. The receptors here all came from a woman aged 18-35 years in good health.

This clonotype was counted between two and nine times. This chain connects TRBV28 to TRBJ2-1; a weak D match, TRBD1 (5 bases). V was cut by 3 bases and J by 6 bases, with 12 bases left in between. Germline lookup yields CDR1 MDHEN and CDR2 SYDVKM. The CDR3 covers 14 residues. The CDR3 region is CASSLPPGPNEQFF. The CDR3 bases are TGTGCCAGCAGTTTGCCCCCAGGGCCCAATGAGCAGTTCTTC.

This clonotype was detected ten times or more. CDR3 in amino acids: CASSRGGVDNEQFF. The CDR3 region has the DNA TGTGCCAGCAGCCGAGGAGGGGTTGACAATGAGCAGTTCTTC. The V gene is TRBV7-9, the J gene TRBJ2-1; D might be TRBD2 (6 bases). Germline-derived CDR1 and CDR2 are SEHNR and FQNEAQ (reference sequence). The CDR3 runs to 14 residues. V was clipped by 5 bases and J by 5 bases, with 13 bases between them. The variable domain in full, with the rest retrieved from reference TRBV7-9 and TRBJ2-1, is DTGVSQNPRHKITKRGQNVTFRCDPISEHNRLYWYRQTLGQGPEFLTYFQNEAQLEKSRLLSDRFSAERPKGSFSTLEIQRTEQGDSAMYLCASSRGGVDNEQFFGPGTRLTVL.

This clonotype came up many times. The V call is TRBV12-3 or TRBV12-4, the J call TRBJ2-2; 8 nucleotides match TRBD1. The CDR3 contains 14 residues. V trimming: 1 base; J trimming: 7 bases; junction bases outside the gene matches: 2. CDR3 DNA sequence: TGTGCCAGCAGTTTAGGGACAGGGCTCGGGGAGCTGTTTTTT. Residues: CASSLGTGLGELFF.

This chain uses TRBV19 with TRBJ1-1, with TRBD1 matching 8 bases. The junction had 6 bases not matched to a gene; V was cut back by 5 bases and J by 1 base. CDR3 length: 15 amino acids. Germline V lookup: CDR1 LNHDA, CDR2 SQIVND (reference sequence). This CDR3 reads CASSELDRENTEAFF. Written as DNA, the CDR3 is TGTGCCAGTAGTGAGCTGGACAGGGAGAACACTGAAGCTTTCTTT.

This chain's CDR3 is CASRRTGTSGSISDTQYF. The CDR3 DNA follows: TGCGCCAGCAGGCGGACCGGGACTAGCGGGAGTATTTCAGATACGCAGTATTTT. The rearrangement uses TRBV10-2 and TRBJ2-3; 14 bases are shared with TRBD2. Germline trimming cut 6 bases from V and 4 bases from J; bases unmatched to any gene: 12. Germline values: CDR1 WSHSY, CDR2 SAAADI. This CDR3 has 18 residues.

This clonotype was detected a few times. The genes are TRBV10-3 and TRBJ2-2; D unresolved. The germline V gene has CDR1 ENHRY and CDR2 SYGVKD. The CDR3 runs 14 residues. Trimming removed 0 bases at V and 4 bases at J, with 6 bases between. As DNA, the CDR3 is TGTGCCATCAGTGAGTCGCGGATCACCGGGGAGCTGTTTTTT. Its protein product is CAISESRITGELFF.

The chain combines TRBV5-5 with TRBJ2-1, with D perhaps given as TRBD1 or TRBD2 (5 bases each). Looked up from germline, CDR1 is SGHKS and CDR2 is YYEKEE (reference sequence). The CDR3 runs 12 residues. The V end was cut by 4 bases, the J end by 9 bases, with 11 bases between. CDR3 sequence: CASSLGTAEQFF. The DNA of the CDR3 is TGTGCCAGCAGCCTGGGGACGGCTGAGCAGTTCTTC.

The J gene is TRBJ1-6, the V gene TRBV20-1; 9 bases map to TRBD1. J lost 9 bases, V lost 5 bases, and 8 bases had no gene match. The length of the CDR3 is 14 residues. Germline lookup yields CDR1 DFQATT and CDR2 SNEGSKA (reference sequence). In DNA, the CDR3 is TGCAGTGCTCCAGGAGGGACAGGGATTTCACCCCTCCACTTT. This gives the protein CSAPGGTGISPLHF.

This clonotype was counted only a few times. The CDR3 nucleotides read TGTGCCGGAAAAGAAGAATCCTACAATGAGCAGTTCTTC. Its protein product is CAGKEESYNEQFF. The chain is built from TRBV6-1 and TRBJ2-1; D gene uncertain. Germline assignment: CDR1 MNHNS and CDR2 SASEGT. V was shortened by 11 bases and J by 1 base, with 12 bases between the two germline ends. The CDR3 sequence is 13 residues long.

The chain combines TRBV5-6 with TRBJ2-7, with D unresolved. In germline, CDR1 is SGHDT, CDR2 YYEEEE. Trimming removed 0 bases from V and 6 bases from J, with 7 bases in between. The CDR3 loop spans 12 amino acids. Here the CDR3 DNA reads TGTGCCAGCAGCTTGGATACATTCGAGCAGTACTTC. Its protein product is CASSLDTFEQYF. Full variable domain (outside the CDR3, taken from reference TRBV5-6 and TRBJ2-7): DAGVTQSPTHLIKTRGQQVTLRCSPKSGHDTVSWYQQALGQGPQFIFQYYEEEERQRGNFPDRFSGHQFPNYSSELNVNALLLGDSALYLCASSLDTFEQYFGPGTRLTVT.

This clonotype was seen repeatedly, ten times or more. CDR3 DNA sequence: TGCAGCGTTGAAGATTCTCGGCTAGAGGCGACCGGGGAGCTGTTTTTT. It encodes CSVEDSRLEATGELFF. The chain has TRBV29-1 and TRBJ2-2; unclear D gene. Trimming took 0 bases from V and 5 from J, leaving 16 bases between them. Germline V gene data show CDR1 as SQVTM and CDR2 as ANQGSEA. The CDR3 runs 16 residues.

V and J are TRBV20-1 and TRBJ2-5; 9 bases are a match to TRBD2. Looked up from germline, CDR1 is DFQATT and CDR2 is SNEGSKA (reference sequence). V was clipped by 7 bases and J by 2 bases; unmatched bases: 5. There are 13 residues in the CDR3. The CDR3 DNA is TGCAGTGTATGGACTAGCGCGCAAGAGACCCAGTACTTC. Encoded protein: CSVWTSAQETQYF.

This clonotype was counted ten times or more. The rearrangement uses TRBV7-9 and TRBJ2-7; tentative D call: TRBD2 (6 bases). The CDR3 has 14 amino acids. CDR1 SEHNR and CDR2 FQNEAQ come from the germline V gene (reference sequence). Trimming took 1 base from V and 6 from J, leaving 13 bases between them. The DNA of the CDR3 is TGTGCCAGCAGCTTAGAGGCGGGAAGGGGCGAGCAGTACTTC. This sequence encodes CASSLEAGRGEQYF. The whole variable domain, remainder taken from reference TRBV7-9 and TRBJ2-7, is DTGVSQNPRHKITKRGQNVTFRCDPISEHNRLYWYRQTLGQGPEFLTYFQNEAQLEKSRLLSDRFSAERPKGSFSTLEIQRTEQGDSAMYLCASSLEAGRGEQYFGPGTRLTVT.

A note on this clonotype: Sequence at one end of the junction differs from germline and may be a read error. This rearrangement joins TRBV7-2 to TRBJ2-2; D ambiguous. The CDR3 is 16 residues long. Germline CDR1 is SGHTA and CDR2 is FQGNSA. The CDR3 bases are TGTGCCAGCAGCATAGCCCCTAATTCGCACACCGGGGAGCTGTTTTTT. Translating it yields CASSIAPNSHTGELFF.

This clonotype has only a few counts. The chain has TRBV7-2 and TRBJ1-6; the D is unclear. The CDR3 runs to 14 residues. The germline V gene encodes CDR1 SGHTA and CDR2 FQGNSA. The V and J ends lost 6 bases and 6 bases respectively, with 12 bases between them. CDR3 protein: CASRAAGFNSPLHF. Written as DNA, the CDR3 is TGTGCCAGCAGGGCCGCGGGGTTTAATTCACCCCTCCACTTT.

The V and J genes are TRBV27 and TRBJ2-3; D unresolved. Germline CDR1 is MNHEY and CDR2 is SMNVEV (reference sequence). V was pared by 2 bases and J by 7 bases, with 13 bases between. The CDR3 runs to 14 residues. Written as DNA, the CDR3 is TGTGCCAGCAGTTTACTACCGGATATGTATACGCAGTATTTT. This gives the protein CASSLLPDMYTQYF.

This chain joins TRBV5-1 and TRBJ2-3; TRBD2 matches 12 bases. The CDR3 is 20 residues long. V dropped 3 bases and J dropped 0; count of bases not matched to a gene: 14. Germline V gene data show CDR1 as SGHRS and CDR2 as YFSETQ. CDR3 protein: CASSSEPPGLAGPSTDTQYF. The CDR3 DNA follows: TGCGCCAGCAGCTCAGAACCCCCCGGACTAGCGGGACCTAGCACAGATACGCAGTATTTT.

This chain links TRBV20-1 with TRBJ2-7, with D possibly being TRBD2 (6 bases). The CDR3 is made up of 12 amino acids. Germline V gene data show CDR1 as DFQATT and CDR2 as SNEGSKA (reference sequence). V was cut by 3 bases and J by 2 bases, with 8 bases left in between. This chain's CDR3 is CSASGTAYEQYF. The CDR3 DNA follows: TGCAGTGCTAGCGGGACTGCCTACGAGCAGTACTTC.

For the CDR3, the DNA is TGCGCCAGCAGCTTGGCCCCCACAGGGGGCACCTCCGAGCAGTACTTC. This codes for CASSLAPTGGTSEQYF. This chain connects TRBV5-1 to TRBJ2-7, with 9 bases identical to TRBD1. Germline CDR1 and CDR2: SGHRS and YFSETQ. The CDR3 loop spans 16 amino acids. Trimming removed 0 bases from V and 6 bases from J; junction bases left unmatched: 10. Full variable domain (remainder filled in from reference TRBV5-1 and TRBJ2-7): KAGVTQTPRYLIKTRGQQVTLSCSPISGHRSVSWYQQTPGQGLQFLFEYFSETQRNKGNFPGRFSGRQFSNSRSEMNVSTLELGDSALYLCASSLAPTGGTSEQYFGPGTRLTVT.

This chain connects TRBV5-1 to TRBJ1-6; D gene uncertain. CDR1 SGHRS and CDR2 YFSETQ come from the germline V gene. The CDR3 sequence is 15 residues long. Trimming cost V 5 bases and J 3 bases, with 12 bases left between them. The CDR3 coding sequence is TGCGCCAGCAGACCTGACGCCAACTATAATTCACCCCTCCACTTT. This codes for CASRPDANYNSPLHF. The complete variable domain, with remaining parts taken from reference TRBV5-1 and TRBJ1-6, reads KAGVTQTPRYLIKTRGQQVTLSCSPISGHRSVSWYQQTPGQGLQFLFEYFSETQRNKGNFPGRFSGRQFSNSRSEMNVSTLELGDSALYLCASRPDANYNSPLHFGNGTRLTVT.

A few counts support this clonotype. This sequence joins TRBV4-2 and TRBJ2-7, with TRBD2 matching over 14 bases. This CDR3 has 17 residues. With V trimmed by 4 bases and J by 3 bases, 8 bases remained unmatched. Per the germline V gene, CDR1 is LGHNA and CDR2 is YNFKEQ. The CDR3 reads CASSLQGLAGEGYEQYF. CDR3 sequence (DNA): TGTGCCAGCAGCCTCCAGGGACTAGCGGGAGAAGGCTACGAGCAGTACTTC.

The chain uses TRBV7-9 and TRBJ2-3; D unclear. This CDR3 comprises 14 residues. Looked up from germline, CDR1 is SEHNR and CDR2 is FQNEAQ (reference sequence). Trimming pared 2 bases from V and 0 bases from J, leaving 6 bases between. CDR3 protein: CASSLSASTDTQYF. The CDR3 DNA is TGTGCCAGCAGCTTATCCGCTAGCACAGATACGCAGTATTTT.

This clonotype was observed at least ten times. The chain employs TRBV12-3 or TRBV12-4 and TRBJ2-5; TRBD1 is a possible D gene (5 bases). With 3 bases removed from V and 1 base from J, the gap between germline ends came to 18 bases. The CDR3 sequence is 17 residues long. CDR3 in DNA: TGTGCCAGCAGTTTGGGGCAGGGAAACCCTTTCCAAGAGACCCAGTACTTC. This gives the protein CASSLGQGNPFQETQYF.

In this sample, this clonotype turned up a few times. This chain connects TRBV6-5 to TRBJ2-3; weak D call: TRBD2 (7 bases). Trimming stripped 2 bases from V and 1 base from J, with 10 bases between. The CDR3 has 15 amino acids. Germline-derived CDR1 and CDR2 are MNHEY and SVGAGI. The CDR3 sequence: CASSYGGGRTDTQYF. The CDR3 nucleotides read TGTGCCAGCAGTTACGGGGGGGGGCGCACAGATACGCAGTATTTT.

The chain links TRBV7-9 to TRBJ1-1; perhaps TRBD1 as D (5 bases). The CDR3 is 14 amino acids. The V end was cut by 4 bases, the J end by 0 bases, with 9 bases between. In germline, CDR1 is SEHNR, CDR2 FQNEAQ (reference sequence). CDR3 loop: CASSYDSVNTEAFF. CDR3 coding DNA: TGTGCCAGCAGCTATGACAGTGTGAACACTGAAGCTTTCTTT.

This clonotype was observed a few times. This rearrangement joins TRBV24-1 to TRBJ2-1; no clear D gene. CDR3 length: 16 amino acids. The germline V and J ends were trimmed by 4 bases and 6 bases, with 18 bases remaining between them. Germline V gives CDR1 KGHDR, CDR2 SFDVKD. The CDR3 nucleotides are TGTGCCACCAGTGACAATCGTGTGGCTCCCTCCAATGAGCAGTTCTTC. This gives the protein CATSDNRVAPSNEQFF.